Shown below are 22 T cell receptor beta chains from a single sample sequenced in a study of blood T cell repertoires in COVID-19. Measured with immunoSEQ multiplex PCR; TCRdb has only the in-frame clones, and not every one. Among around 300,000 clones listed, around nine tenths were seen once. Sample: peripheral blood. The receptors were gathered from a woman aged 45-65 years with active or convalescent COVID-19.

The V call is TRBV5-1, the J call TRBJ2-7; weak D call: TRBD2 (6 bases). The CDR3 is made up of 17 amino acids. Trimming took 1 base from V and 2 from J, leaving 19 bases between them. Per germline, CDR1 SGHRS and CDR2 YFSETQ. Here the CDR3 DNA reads TGCGCCAGCAGCTTGCGAGGCGGCGGGACTGACGCCTACGAGCAGTACTTC. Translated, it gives CASSLRGGGTDAYEQYF. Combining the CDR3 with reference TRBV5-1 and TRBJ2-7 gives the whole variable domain KAGVTQTPRYLIKTRGQQVTLSCSPISGHRSVSWYQQTPGQGLQFLFEYFSETQRNKGNFPGRFSGRQFSNSRSEMNVSTLELGDSALYLCASSLRGGGTDAYEQYFGPGTRLTVT.

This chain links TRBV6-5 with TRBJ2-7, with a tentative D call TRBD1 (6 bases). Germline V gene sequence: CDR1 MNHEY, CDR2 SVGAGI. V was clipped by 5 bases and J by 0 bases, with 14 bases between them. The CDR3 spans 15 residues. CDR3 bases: TGTGCCAGCAGTATACAGGGCGGAAGCTCCTACGAGCAGTACTTC. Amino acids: CASSIQGGSSYEQYF.

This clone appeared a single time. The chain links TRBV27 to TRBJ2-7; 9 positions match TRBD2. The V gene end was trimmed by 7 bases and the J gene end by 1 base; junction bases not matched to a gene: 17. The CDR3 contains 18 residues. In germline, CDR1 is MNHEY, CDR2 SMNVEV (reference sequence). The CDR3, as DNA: TGTGCCAGCATGCCGAGGGCGGGGGGGGGTTCGGGTTCCTACGAGCAGTACTTC. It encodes CASMPRAGGGSGSYEQYF.

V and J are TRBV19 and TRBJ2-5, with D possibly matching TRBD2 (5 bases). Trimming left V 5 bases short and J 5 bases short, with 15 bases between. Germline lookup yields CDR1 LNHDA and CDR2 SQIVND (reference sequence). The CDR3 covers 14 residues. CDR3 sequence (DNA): TGTGCCAGTAGTGTCGGACTCGCGAAGGAGACCCAGTACTTC. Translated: CASSVGLAKETQYF.

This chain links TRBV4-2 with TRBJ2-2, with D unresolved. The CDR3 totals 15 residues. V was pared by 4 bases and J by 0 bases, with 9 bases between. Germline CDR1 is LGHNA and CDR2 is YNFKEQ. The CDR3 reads CASSPWAANTGELFF. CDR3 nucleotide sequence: TGTGCCAGCAGCCCGTGGGCAGCGAACACCGGGGAGCTGTTTTTT.

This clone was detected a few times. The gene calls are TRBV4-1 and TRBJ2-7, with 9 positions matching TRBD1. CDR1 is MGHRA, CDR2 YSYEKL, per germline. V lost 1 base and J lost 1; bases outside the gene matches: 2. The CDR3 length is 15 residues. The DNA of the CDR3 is TGCGCCAGCAGCCAAGCCGGGACAGGGTCCTACGAGCAGTACTTC. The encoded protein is CASSQAGTGSYEQYF.

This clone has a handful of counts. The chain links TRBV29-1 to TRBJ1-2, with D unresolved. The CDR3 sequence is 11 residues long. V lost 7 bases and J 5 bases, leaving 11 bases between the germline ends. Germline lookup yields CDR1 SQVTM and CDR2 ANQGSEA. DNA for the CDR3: TGCAGCGCTGAGTCGGGTTATGGCTACACCTTC. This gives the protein CSAESGYGYTF.

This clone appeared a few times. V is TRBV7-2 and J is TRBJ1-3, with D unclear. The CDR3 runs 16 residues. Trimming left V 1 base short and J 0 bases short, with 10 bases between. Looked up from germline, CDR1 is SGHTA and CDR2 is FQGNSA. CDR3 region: CASSLDVSVSGNTIYF. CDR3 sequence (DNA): TGTGCCAGCAGCTTAGACGTGAGTGTCTCTGGAAACACCATATATTTT.

CDR3 DNA sequence: TGCAGCGCCTGGGGAGCAACTAATGAAAAACTGTTTTTT. Translation gives CSAWGATNEKLFF. The rearrangement uses TRBV29-1 and TRBJ1-4; D not resolved. Germline V gene sequence: CDR1 SQVTM, CDR2 ANQGSEA. The germline V and J ends were trimmed by 7 bases and 0 bases, with 9 bases remaining between them. This CDR3 comprises 13 residues. The entire variable domain, with the rest obtained from reference TRBV29-1 and TRBJ1-4, is as follows: SAVISQKPSRDICQRGTSLTIQCQVDSQVTMMFWYRQQPGQSLTLIATANQGSEATYESGFVIDKFPISRPNLTFSTLTVSNMSPEDSSIYLCSAWGATNEKLFFGSGTQLSVL.

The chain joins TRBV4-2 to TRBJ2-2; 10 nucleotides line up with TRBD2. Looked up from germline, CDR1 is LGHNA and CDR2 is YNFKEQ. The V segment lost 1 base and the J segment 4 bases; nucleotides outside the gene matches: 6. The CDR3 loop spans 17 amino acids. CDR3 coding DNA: TGTGCCAGCAGCCAAGGTTCCACTAGCGGGATCACCGGGGAGCTGTTTTTT. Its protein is CASSQGSTSGITGELFF.

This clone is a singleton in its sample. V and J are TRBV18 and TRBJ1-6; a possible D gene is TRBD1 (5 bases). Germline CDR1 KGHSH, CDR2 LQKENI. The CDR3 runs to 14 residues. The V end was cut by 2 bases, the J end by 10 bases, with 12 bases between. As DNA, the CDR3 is TGTGCCAGCTCACCAAATCGGGGGGAATCACCCCTCCACTTT. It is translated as CASSPNRGESPLHF.

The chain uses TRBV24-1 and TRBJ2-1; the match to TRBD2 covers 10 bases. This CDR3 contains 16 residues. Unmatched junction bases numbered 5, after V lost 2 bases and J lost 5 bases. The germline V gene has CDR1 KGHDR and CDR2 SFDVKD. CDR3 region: CATSDWTSGPNNEQFF. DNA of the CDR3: TGTGCCACCAGTGATTGGACTAGCGGCCCAAACAATGAGCAGTTCTTC.

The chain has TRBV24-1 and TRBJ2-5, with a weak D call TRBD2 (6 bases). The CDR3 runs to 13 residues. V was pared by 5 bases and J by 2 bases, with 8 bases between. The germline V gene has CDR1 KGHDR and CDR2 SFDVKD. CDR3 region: CATSAAGQETQYF. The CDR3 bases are TGTGCCACCAGTGCTGCGGGACAAGAGACCCAGTACTTC.

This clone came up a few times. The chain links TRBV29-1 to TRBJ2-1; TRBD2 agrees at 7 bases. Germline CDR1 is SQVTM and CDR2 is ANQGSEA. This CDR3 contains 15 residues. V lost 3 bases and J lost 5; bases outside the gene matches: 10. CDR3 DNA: TGCAGCGTTGATACGTCGGGAGGCACCAACAATGAGCAGTTCTTC. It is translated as CSVDTSGGTNNEQFF.

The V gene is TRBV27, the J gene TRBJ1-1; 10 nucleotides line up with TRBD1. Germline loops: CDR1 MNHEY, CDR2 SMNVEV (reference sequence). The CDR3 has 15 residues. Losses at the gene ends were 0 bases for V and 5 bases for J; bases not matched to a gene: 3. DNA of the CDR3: TGTGCCAGCAGTTTATCGACAGGGGGCTTTACTGAAGCTTTCTTT. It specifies CASSLSTGGFTEAFF.

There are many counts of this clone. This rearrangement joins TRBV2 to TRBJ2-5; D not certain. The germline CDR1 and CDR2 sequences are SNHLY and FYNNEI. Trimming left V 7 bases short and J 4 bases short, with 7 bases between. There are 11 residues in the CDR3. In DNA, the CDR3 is TGTGCCAGCACCCCATTAGAGACCCAGTACTTC. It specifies CASTPLETQYF.

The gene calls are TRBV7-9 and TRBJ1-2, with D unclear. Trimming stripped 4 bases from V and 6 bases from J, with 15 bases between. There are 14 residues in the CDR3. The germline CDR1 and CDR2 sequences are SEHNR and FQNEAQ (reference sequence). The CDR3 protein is CASSSPGLVNGYTF. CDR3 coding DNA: TGTGCCAGCAGCTCCCCGGGGTTGGTCAATGGCTACACCTTC.

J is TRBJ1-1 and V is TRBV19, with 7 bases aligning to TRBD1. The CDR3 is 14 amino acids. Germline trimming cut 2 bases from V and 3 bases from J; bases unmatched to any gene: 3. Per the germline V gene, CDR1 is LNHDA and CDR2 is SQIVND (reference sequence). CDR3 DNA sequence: TGTGCCAGTAGTATAACAGGGGCGGACACTGAAGCTTTCTTT. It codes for CASSITGADTEAFF.

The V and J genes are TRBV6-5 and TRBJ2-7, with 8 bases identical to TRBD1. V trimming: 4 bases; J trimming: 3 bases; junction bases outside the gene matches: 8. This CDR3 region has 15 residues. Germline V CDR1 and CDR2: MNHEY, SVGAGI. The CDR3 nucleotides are TGTGCCAGCAGTTTCCCCGGGACAGGATTCTACGAGCAGTACTTC. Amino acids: CASSFPGTGFYEQYF.

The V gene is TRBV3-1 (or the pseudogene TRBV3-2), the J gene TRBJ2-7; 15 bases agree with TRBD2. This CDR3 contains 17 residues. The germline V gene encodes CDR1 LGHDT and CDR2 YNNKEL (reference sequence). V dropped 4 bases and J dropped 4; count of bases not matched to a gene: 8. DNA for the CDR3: TGTGCCAGCAGCCCCCGGACTAGCGGGAGGGCCATATACGAGCAGTACTTC. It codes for CASSPRTSGRAIYEQYF.

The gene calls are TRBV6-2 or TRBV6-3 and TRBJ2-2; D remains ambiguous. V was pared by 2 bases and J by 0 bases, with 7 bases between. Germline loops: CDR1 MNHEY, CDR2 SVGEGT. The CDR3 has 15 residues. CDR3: CASSYGSANTGELFF. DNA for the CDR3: TGTGCCAGCAGTTACGGCTCCGCGAACACCGGGGAGCTGTTTTTT.

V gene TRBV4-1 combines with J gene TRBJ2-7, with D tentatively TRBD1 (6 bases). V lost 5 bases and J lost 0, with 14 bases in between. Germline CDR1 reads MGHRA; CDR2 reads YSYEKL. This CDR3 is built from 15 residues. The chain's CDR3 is CASSYRTESSYEQYF. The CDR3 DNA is TGCGCCAGCAGCTACAGGACAGAGAGCTCCTACGAGCAGTACTTC.